This section outlines one T cell receptor (beta chain) sequence together with its context. What it binds is unknown. Before sequencing took place, the ViraFEST assay used viral peptide pools to expand antigen-specific CD4+ T cells. Cultured cells yielded isolated CD4+ T cells after less than 11 days. Each participant received a vaccine that was either BNT162b2 or mRNA-1273, given as two doses. This sample stems from a study of vaccination effects on CD4 cells after COVID-19. V lost 4 bases and J lost 5, with 14 bases in between. The CDR3 runs 14 residues. Looked up from germline, CDR1 is KGHSH and CDR2 is LQKENI. Assay used: immunoSEQ multiplex PCR; TCRdb lists only in-frame clones, some missing. This table holds more than 12,000 clones, around 70% found once.

The J gene is TRBJ1-2, the V gene TRBV18; a possible D gene is TRBD1 (6 bases). The sequence came from a human donor who received a COVID-19 vaccine. The material sequenced was CD4+ T cells from PBMCs cultured with SARS-CoV-2 spike peptides, taken after COVID-19 vaccination. This CDR3 is CASSRGANQYGYTF. For the CDR3, the DNA is TGTGCCAGCTCACGGGGGGCAAATCAGTATGGCTACACCTTC.